The entry below gives a single T cell receptor (beta chain) sequence along with its context. Its specific antigen is unknown. No much larger clone is present one base from it, and per-base qualities are unavailable. The CDR3 regions of human TCRbeta chains were analyzed by immunosequencing. The paper's data handling went like this. Repertoire TCRs were matched against a reference library of SARS-CoV-2-specific TCRs generated with the MIRA antigen-specificity platform. Breadth meant the fraction of unique TCRs that were SARS-CoV-2-associated, whereas depth meant the fraction of total T cells that were SARS-CoV-2-associated. Using the MIRA data, every spike-specific TCR was mapped to the spike region that the TCR reacted to and assigned to either a CD4 or a CD8 class. Log10-transformed breadth and depth values were compared by one-way ANOVA with Sidak's multiple comparisons tests. What TCRdb holds here is the immuneACCESS table cut down to in-frame rearrangements. Part of the clones is not present; checked against another copy, under half of the missing clones reflect an unresolved V gene, and the others are unexplained. V and J calls and clone size are those listed in that table; D and trimming were worked out from the DNA. The sample table shows roughly 150,000 clones, and about 93% are seen once. The top ten constitute more than 8% of the sample.

This sample is drawn from a study of T cell responses to AZD1222 COVID-19 vaccine (dated by TCRdb to the early 2020s). At the level of the whole study: AZD1222 recipients with second doses at about 4 weeks or about 12 weeks were pooled, because spike-specific TCR depth and breadth did not differ between schedules. A total of approximately 250 trial participants underwent TCR sequencing, of whom about 200 had received two doses of AZD1222 and about 25 had received two doses of the MenACWY control vaccine. Trial participants were enrolled by age into 18-55, 56-69 and 70-plus year subgroups, with about 150, 28 and 57 TCR-sequenced participants respectively.

Overall study outcomes, separate from this receptor: Participants were mostly white British, with more females than males. The authors suggested clonal diversity may have been underestimated. Because no samples from the day 14 peak response were available, repertoires could be characterized only after the peak T cell response. The whole spike protein was spanned by vaccine-associated CD4 TCRs, and dominant responses were seen in regions 160-218 and 743-854. The 56-69-year group was small, and its depth increase did not reach significance, likely because of low power. Epitopes outside the regions mutated in the B.1.351 and B.1.1.7 variants were reportedly recognized by nearly half of the unique spike-specific TCRs. Only five to seven AZD1222 recipients were SARS-CoV-2 seropositive at baseline, limiting conclusions about previously exposed vaccinees. After two AZD1222 doses, spike-specific TCR breadth and depth were significantly higher than at day 0 and than in MenACWY recipients.

The time point label, read with the paper, signifies: baseline before first vaccination. Vaccinee samples were obtained from the UK trials COV001 and COV002, which included a single-blind randomized controlled phase 2/3 trial of AZD1222 (ChAdOx1 nCoV-19) in healthy adults. Trial participant PBMC samples were collected at day 0 and day 28 after the second dose for TCRbeta chain sequencing. Germline trimming amounts to 8 bases on V and 9 bases on J, with 10 as the count of junction bases outside the gene matches. There are 14 amino acids in the CDR3, from cysteine to phenylalanine inclusive. Just CDR3 DNA is preserved here, 42 bases in frame from base 1. From the germline V gene, CDR1 is SGHVS and CDR2 is FQNEAQ.

The sequences come from peripheral blood, collected on day 0 of AZD1222 vaccination. The chain is made from TRBV7-8 and TRBJ2-2; TRBD1 aligns with 9 central bases. The source of this sequence is an adult in good health. For the CDR3, the sequence is CASYPGQGVRELFF. The DNA sequence is as follows: TGTGCCAGCTACCCGGGACAGGGTGTAAGGGAGCTGTTTTTT.